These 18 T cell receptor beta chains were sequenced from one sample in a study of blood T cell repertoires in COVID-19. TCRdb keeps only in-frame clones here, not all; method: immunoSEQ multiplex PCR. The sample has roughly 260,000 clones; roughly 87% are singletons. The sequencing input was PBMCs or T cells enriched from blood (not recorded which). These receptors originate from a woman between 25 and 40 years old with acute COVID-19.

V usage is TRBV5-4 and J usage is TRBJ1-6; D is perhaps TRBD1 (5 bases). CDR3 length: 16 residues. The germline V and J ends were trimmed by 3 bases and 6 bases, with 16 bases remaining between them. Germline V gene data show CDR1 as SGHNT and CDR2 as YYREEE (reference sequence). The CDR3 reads CASSSTLGGSNSPLHF. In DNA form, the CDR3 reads TGTGCCAGCAGCTCAACCCTGGGGGGGTCTAATTCACCCCTCCACTTT.

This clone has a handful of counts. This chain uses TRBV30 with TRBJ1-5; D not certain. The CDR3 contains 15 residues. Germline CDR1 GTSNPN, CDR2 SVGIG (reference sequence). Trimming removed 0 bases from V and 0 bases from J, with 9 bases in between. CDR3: CAWSVPGVSNQPQHF. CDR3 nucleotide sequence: TGTGCCTGGAGTGTTCCCGGGGTTAGCAATCAGCCCCAGCATTTT.

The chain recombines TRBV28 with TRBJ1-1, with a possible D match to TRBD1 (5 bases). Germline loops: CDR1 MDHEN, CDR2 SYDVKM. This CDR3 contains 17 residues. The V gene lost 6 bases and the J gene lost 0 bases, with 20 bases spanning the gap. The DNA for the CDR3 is TGTGCCAGCAGCCGAGTCCTCGGGACTCAATTGAACACTGAAGCTTTCTTT. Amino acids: CASSRVLGTQLNTEAFF. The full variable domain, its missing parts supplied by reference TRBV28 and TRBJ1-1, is DVKVTQSSRYLVKRTGEKVFLECVQDMDHENMFWYRQDPGLGLRLIYFSYDVKMKEKGDIPEGYSVSREKKERFSLILESASTNQTSMYLCASSRVLGTQLNTEAFFGQGTRLTVV.

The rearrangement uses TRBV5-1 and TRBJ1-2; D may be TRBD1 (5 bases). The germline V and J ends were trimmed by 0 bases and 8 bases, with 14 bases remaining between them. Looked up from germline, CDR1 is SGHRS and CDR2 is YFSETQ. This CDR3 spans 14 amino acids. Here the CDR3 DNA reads TGCGCCAGCAGCTTGGCGGGGGAAACGAGAGGCTACACCTTC. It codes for CASSLAGETRGYTF.

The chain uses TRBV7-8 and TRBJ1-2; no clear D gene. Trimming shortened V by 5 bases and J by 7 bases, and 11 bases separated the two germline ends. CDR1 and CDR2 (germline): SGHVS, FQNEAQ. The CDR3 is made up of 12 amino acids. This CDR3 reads CASSPRTSGYTF. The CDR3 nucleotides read TGTGCCAGCAGCCCAAGAACTTCTGGCTACACCTTC.

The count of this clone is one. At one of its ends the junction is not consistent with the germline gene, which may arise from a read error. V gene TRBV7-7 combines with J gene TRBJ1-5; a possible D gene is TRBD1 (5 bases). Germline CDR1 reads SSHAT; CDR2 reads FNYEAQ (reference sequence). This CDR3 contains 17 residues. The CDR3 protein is CASSLGVRLSVYQPQHF. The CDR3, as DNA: TGTGCTAGCAGCTTAGGGGTCCGATTAAGCGTTTATCAGCCCCAGCATTTT.

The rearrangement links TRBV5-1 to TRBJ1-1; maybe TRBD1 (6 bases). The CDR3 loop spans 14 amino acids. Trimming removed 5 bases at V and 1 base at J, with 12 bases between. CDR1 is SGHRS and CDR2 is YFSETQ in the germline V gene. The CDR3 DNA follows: TGCGCCAGCAGGTTCTCACAGGGGAACACTGAAGCTTTCTTT. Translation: CASRFSQGNTEAFF. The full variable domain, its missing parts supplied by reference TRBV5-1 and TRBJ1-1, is KAGVTQTPRYLIKTRGQQVTLSCSPISGHRSVSWYQQTPGQGLQFLFEYFSETQRNKGNFPGRFSGRQFSNSRSEMNVSTLELGDSALYLCASRFSQGNTEAFFGQGTRLTVV.

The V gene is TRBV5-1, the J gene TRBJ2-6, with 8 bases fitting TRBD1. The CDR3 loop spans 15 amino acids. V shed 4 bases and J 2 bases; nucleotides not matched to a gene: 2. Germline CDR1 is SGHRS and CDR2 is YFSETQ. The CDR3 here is CASSLTGAGANVLTF. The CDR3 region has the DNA TGCGCCAGCAGCCTGACAGGGGCTGGGGCCAACGTCCTGACTTTC.

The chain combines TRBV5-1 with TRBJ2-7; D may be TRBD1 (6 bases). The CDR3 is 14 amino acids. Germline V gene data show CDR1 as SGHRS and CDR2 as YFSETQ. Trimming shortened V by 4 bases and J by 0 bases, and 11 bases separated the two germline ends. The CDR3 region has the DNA TGCGCCAGCAGCCCTGAACAGGGCTCCTACGAGCAGTACTTC. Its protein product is CASSPEQGSYEQYF.

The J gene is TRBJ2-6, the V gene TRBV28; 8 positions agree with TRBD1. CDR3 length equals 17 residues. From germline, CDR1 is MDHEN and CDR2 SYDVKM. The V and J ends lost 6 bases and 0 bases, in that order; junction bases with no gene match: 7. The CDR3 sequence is CASRGGQVDSGANVLTF. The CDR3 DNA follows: TGTGCCAGCAGGGGGGGACAGGTAGACTCTGGGGCCAACGTCCTGACTTTC.

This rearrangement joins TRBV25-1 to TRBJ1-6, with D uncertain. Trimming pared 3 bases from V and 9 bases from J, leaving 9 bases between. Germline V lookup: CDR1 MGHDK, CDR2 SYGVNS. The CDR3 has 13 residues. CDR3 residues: CASSDAGSSPLHF. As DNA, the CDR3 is TGTGCCAGCAGTGATGCGGGGAGTTCACCCCTCCACTTT. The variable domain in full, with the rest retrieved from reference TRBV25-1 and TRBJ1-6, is EADIYQTPRYLVIGTGKKITLECSQTMGHDKMYWYQQDPGMELHLIHYSYGVNSTEKGDLSSESTVSRIRTEHFPLTLESARPSHTSQYLCASSDAGSSPLHFGNGTRLTVT.

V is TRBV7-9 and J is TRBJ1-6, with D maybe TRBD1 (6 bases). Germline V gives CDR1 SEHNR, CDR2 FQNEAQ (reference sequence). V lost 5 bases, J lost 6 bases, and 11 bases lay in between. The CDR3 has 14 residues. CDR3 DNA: TGTGCCAGCAGCCTAAAGGACAGTAATTCACCCCTCCACTTT. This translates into CASSLKDSNSPLHF.

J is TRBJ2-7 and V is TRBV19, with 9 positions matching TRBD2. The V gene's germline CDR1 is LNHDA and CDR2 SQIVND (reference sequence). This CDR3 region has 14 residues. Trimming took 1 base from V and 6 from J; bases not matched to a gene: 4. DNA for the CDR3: TGTGCCAGTAGTATAGTTAGCGGGAGAAGCGAGCAGTACTTC. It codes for CASSIVSGRSEQYF.

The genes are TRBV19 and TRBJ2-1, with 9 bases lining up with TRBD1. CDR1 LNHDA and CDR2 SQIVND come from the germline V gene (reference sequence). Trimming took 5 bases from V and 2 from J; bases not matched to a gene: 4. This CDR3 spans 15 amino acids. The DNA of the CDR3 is TGTGCCAGTAGTGTAGGGACAGGGACCTACAATGAGCAGTTCTTC. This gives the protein CASSVGTGTYNEQFF.

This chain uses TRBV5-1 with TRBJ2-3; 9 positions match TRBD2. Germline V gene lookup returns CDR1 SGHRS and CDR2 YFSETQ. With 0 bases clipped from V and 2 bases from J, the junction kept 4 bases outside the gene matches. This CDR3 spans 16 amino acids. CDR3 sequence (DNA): TGCGCCAGCAGCTTGGAACTAGCGGGTAACACAGATACGCAGTATTTT. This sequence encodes CASSLELAGNTDTQYF.

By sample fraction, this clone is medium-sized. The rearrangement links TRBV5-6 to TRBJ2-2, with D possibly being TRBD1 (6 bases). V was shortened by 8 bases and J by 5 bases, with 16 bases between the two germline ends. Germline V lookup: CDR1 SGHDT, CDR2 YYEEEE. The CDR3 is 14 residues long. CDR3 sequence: CASTGFRETGELFF. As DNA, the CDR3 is TGTGCCAGTACAGGGTTTAGGGAGACCGGGGAGCTGTTTTTT.

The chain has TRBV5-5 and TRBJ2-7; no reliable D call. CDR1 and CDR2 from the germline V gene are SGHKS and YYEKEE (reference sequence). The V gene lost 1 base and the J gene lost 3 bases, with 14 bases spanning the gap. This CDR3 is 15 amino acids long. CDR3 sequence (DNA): TGTGCCAGCAGCTTGAGTCAGGCAATAGACTACGAGCAGTACTTC. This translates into CASSLSQAIDYEQYF.

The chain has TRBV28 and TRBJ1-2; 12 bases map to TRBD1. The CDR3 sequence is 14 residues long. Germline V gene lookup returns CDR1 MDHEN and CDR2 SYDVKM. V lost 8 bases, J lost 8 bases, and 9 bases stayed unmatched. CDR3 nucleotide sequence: TGTGCCAGCGGCGGGGACAGGGGGCAAGGGGGCTACACCTTC. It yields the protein CASGGDRGQGGYTF.